These 24 T cell receptor beta chains were sequenced from one sample in a study of shared clonotypes between healthy human individuals. The assay was immunoSEQ multiplex PCR, and TCRdb's table has in-frame clones only and misses some. This sample has about 2.4 million clones; roughly 93% occur once, and the top ten carry about 0.34%. The sequencing input was naive CD4+ T cells from PBMCs. Sample subset: CD45RA+ positively selected. The receptors originated from a man aged 18 to 30 in good health. Some clones in this sample may be carry-over from other donors' samples.

V and J are TRBV5-1 and TRBJ2-1; D gene uncertain. The CDR3 consists of 15 residues. CDR1 is SGHRS and CDR2 is YFSETQ in the germline V gene. V was trimmed by 4 bases and J by 1 base, leaving 12 bases between them. The CDR3 nucleotides are TGCGCCAGCAGCCCTCAGCGTGCATCCTACAATGAGCAGTTCTTC. Residues: CASSPQRASYNEQFF.

This chain joins TRBV30 and TRBJ2-5, with TRBD2 matching over 11 bases. The V gene end was trimmed by 0 bases and the J gene end by 2 bases; junction bases not matched to a gene: 14. The CDR3 contains 19 residues. Germline CDR1 reads GTSNPN; CDR2 reads SVGIG (reference sequence). The CDR3 protein is CAWSVLSGRAVTGQETQYF. The CDR3 DNA reads TGTGCCTGGAGTGTCCTTAGCGGGAGGGCTGTCACCGGGCAAGAGACCCAGTACTTC.

The V and J genes are TRBV2 and TRBJ2-5, with D unresolved. Germline CDR1 SNHLY, CDR2 FYNNEI. This CDR3 region has 12 residues. Trimming removed 2 bases at V and 4 bases at J, with 5 bases between. The CDR3 loop is CASSEQLETQYF. CDR3 bases: TGTGCCAGCAGTGAACAGCTAGAGACCCAGTACTTC.

The chain combines TRBV28 with TRBJ2-2; 9 nucleotides match TRBD1. With V trimmed by 5 bases and J by 4 bases, 5 bases remained unmatched. The CDR3 sequence is 15 residues long. In germline, CDR1 is MDHEN, CDR2 SYDVKM. The CDR3 protein is CASSPQGAPTGELFF. Here the CDR3 DNA reads TGTGCCAGCAGTCCACAGGGGGCGCCCACCGGGGAGCTGTTTTTT.

The count of this clone is one. The chain joins TRBV5-6 to TRBJ1-1, with 11 bases aligning to TRBD1. The V segment lost 4 bases and the J segment 0 bases; nucleotides outside the gene matches: 8. CDR3 length: 17 residues. Per germline, CDR1 SGHDT and CDR2 YYEEEE. In DNA form, the CDR3 reads TGTGCCAGCAGCGACCGGACAGGGGGCCCTCTGAACACTGAAGCTTTCTTT. Its translation: CASSDRTGGPLNTEAFF.

The chain joins TRBV27 to TRBJ1-2; no definite D call. The V gene's germline CDR1 is MNHEY and CDR2 SMNVEV (reference sequence). The CDR3 covers 16 residues. V shed 0 bases and J shed 0 bases, with 11 bases lying between them. The CDR3 spells CASSLSRGNPNYGYTF. CDR3 in DNA: TGTGCCAGCAGTTTATCGAGAGGGAACCCTAACTATGGCTACACCTTC.

The CDR3 region has the DNA TGTGCCGGGGGACAGGCACACAATGAGCAGTTCTTC. Protein sequence: CAGGQAHNEQFF. The J gene is TRBJ2-1, the V gene TRBV28; 8 bases agree with TRBD1. Germline CDR1 reads MDHEN; CDR2 reads SYDVKM. The CDR3 consists of 12 residues. After removal of 11 bases from V and 5 bases from J, the junction contained 5 bases not matched to a gene.

The chain uses TRBV4-2 and TRBJ2-7, with D maybe TRBD1 (6 bases). V lost 2 bases, J lost 0 bases, and 14 bases lay in between. The CDR3 covers 16 residues. Germline V gene data show CDR1 as LGHNA and CDR2 as YNFKEQ. The CDR3 DNA is TGTGCCAGCAGCCAAAGTACAGGGCTCAACTCCTACGAGCAGTACTTC. It yields the protein CASSQSTGLNSYEQYF.

The chain combines TRBV6-1 with TRBJ1-5; no definite D call. CDR3 size: 13 residues. Germline assignment: CDR1 MNHNS and CDR2 SASEGT. Between the trimmed V and J ends, which lost 4 bases and 7 bases, there was a span of 11 bases. The CDR3 nucleotides read TGTGCCAGCAGTGTTGGGGTTAGGCAGCCCCAGCATTTT. Translation gives CASSVGVRQPQHF.

The V and J genes are TRBV19 and TRBJ2-7; the D is unclear. This CDR3 contains 14 residues. Germline V gene sequence: CDR1 LNHDA, CDR2 SQIVND (reference sequence). With 0 bases removed from V and 3 bases from J, the gap between germline ends came to 9 bases. CDR3 residues: CASSIEGSVYEQYF. CDR3 sequence (DNA): TGTGCCAGTAGTATAGAAGGATCGGTCTACGAGCAGTACTTC. The full variable domain, in which reference TRBV19 and TRBJ2-7 provide the parts outside the CDR3, is DGGITQSPKYLFRKEGQNVTLSCEQNLNHDAMYWYRQDPGQGLRLIYYSQIVNDFQKGDIAEGYSVSREKKESFPLTVTSAQKNPTAFYLCASSIEGSVYEQYFGPGTRLTVT.

This chain uses TRBV7-3 with TRBJ1-1; 8 nucleotides line up with TRBD1. With 3 bases clipped from V and 1 base from J, the junction kept 4 bases outside the gene matches. CDR3 length: 15 amino acids. Per germline, CDR1 SGHTA and CDR2 FQGTGA. CDR3 nucleotide sequence: TGTGCCAGCAGCTTCGGGACAGGCCCGAACACTGAAGCTTTCTTT. It yields the protein CASSFGTGPNTEAFF. Complete variable domain (other parts from reference TRBV7-3 and TRBJ1-1): GAGVSQTPSNKVTEKGKYVELRCDPISGHTALYWYRQSLGQGPEFLIYFQGTGAADDSGLPNDRFFAVRPEGSVSTLKIQRTERGDSAVYLCASSFGTGPNTEAFFGQGTRLTVV.

This chain joins TRBV18 and TRBJ1-2; TRBD1 is a possible D gene (5 bases). V dropped 0 bases and J dropped 7 bases, with 21 bases sitting between them. The CDR3 runs to 17 residues. CDR1 KGHSH and CDR2 LQKENI come from the germline V gene. CDR3 amino acids: CASSPPLATFGGAGYTF. In DNA, the CDR3 is TGTGCCAGCTCACCACCGTTAGCCACCTTCGGGGGTGCTGGCTACACCTTC.

V is TRBV5-4 and J is TRBJ2-6; no reliable D call. CDR1 SGHNT and CDR2 YYREEE come from the germline V gene (reference sequence). CDR3 size: 14 residues. Trimming took off 4 bases at V and 3 bases at J, with 8 bases between the two ends. CDR3: CASSPRNGANVLTF. As DNA, the CDR3 is TGTGCCAGCAGCCCGCGTAATGGGGCCAACGTCCTGACTTTC.

The chain joins TRBV4-3 to TRBJ2-7, with 9 nucleotides matching TRBD1. V dropped 2 bases and J dropped 0; count of bases not matched to a gene: 2. The V gene's germline CDR1 is LGHNA and CDR2 YSLEER. The CDR3 spans 15 residues. Written as DNA, the CDR3 is TGCGCCAGCAGCCAAACGACAGGGGGCTCCTACGAGCAGTACTTC. Amino acids: CASSQTTGGSYEQYF.

In the case of this clone: The same CDR3 also results from other DNA sequences found in this sample. The chain joins TRBV28 to TRBJ2-3, with D perhaps matching TRBD1 or TRBD2 (5 bases each). This CDR3 comprises 13 residues. V shed 4 bases and J shed 4 bases, with 9 bases lying between them. Germline V lookup: CDR1 MDHEN, CDR2 SYDVKM. The CDR3, as DNA: TGTGCCAGCAGTTCCCCGGGGCCAGATACGCAGTATTTT. It yields the protein CASSSPGPDTQYF.

The chain is built from TRBV25-1 and TRBJ2-2, with 7 nucleotides matching TRBD1. The germline V gene has CDR1 MGHDK and CDR2 SYGVNS. The CDR3 loop spans 15 amino acids. V lost 6 bases and J lost 0; bases outside the gene matches: 4. DNA of the CDR3: TGTGCCAGCAGATTGACAGGGACGAACACCGGGGAGCTGTTTTTT. This encodes CASRLTGTNTGELFF.

A single count supports this clone. Other DNA sequences in this sample translate to the same CDR3. V and J are TRBV7-9 and TRBJ2-7; 11 bases are a match to TRBD1. Germline V lookup: CDR1 SEHNR, CDR2 FQNEAQ (reference sequence). The CDR3 length is 14 residues. J lost 7 bases, V lost 6 bases, and 8 bases had no gene match. The chain's CDR3 is CASSSGTGGREQYF. CDR3 DNA: TGTGCCAGCAGTTCCGGGACAGGGGGAAGGGAGCAGTACTTC.

This chain links TRBV7-3 with TRBJ2-3; perhaps TRBD1 as D (5 bases). V lost 2 bases and J lost 2, with 11 bases in between. Germline assignment: CDR1 SGHTA and CDR2 FQGTGA. The CDR3 is 15 amino acids. The CDR3 coding sequence is TGTGCCAGCAGCTTACAGGGTATAATCACAGATACGCAGTATTTT. Translated, it gives CASSLQGIITDTQYF.

The J gene is TRBJ1-1, the V gene TRBV18; TRBD1 might be the D (5 bases). The CDR3 has 15 residues. V lost 2 bases to trimming and J lost 4 bases, with 14 bases between them. Per germline, CDR1 KGHSH and CDR2 LQKENI. CDR3: CASSPNQGFATEAFF. CDR3 DNA: TGTGCCAGCTCACCAAACCAGGGTTTCGCCACTGAAGCTTTCTTT.

The rearrangement uses TRBV5-1 and TRBJ2-7; TRBD2 might be the D (6 bases). Germline V CDR1 and CDR2: SGHRS, YFSETQ. V shed 2 bases and J shed 1 base, with 19 bases lying between them. This CDR3 spans 17 amino acids. The CDR3 nucleotides are TGCGCCAGCAGCTTAACTTTAGGATTGGGGACTTCCTACGAGCAGTACTTC. Its protein is CASSLTLGLGTSYEQYF.

This clone was seen a single time. The chain joins TRBV2 to TRBJ2-1; 8 nucleotides match TRBD1. Trimming took 5 bases from V and 3 from J; bases not matched to a gene: 3. The CDR3 consists of 14 residues. Germline V gives CDR1 SNHLY, CDR2 FYNNEI. The CDR3 is CASSLTGDYNEQFF. CDR3 coding DNA: TGTGCCAGCAGTCTGACAGGGGACTACAATGAGCAGTTCTTC.

The chain uses TRBV29-1 and TRBJ2-7; tentatively, D is TRBD2 (5 bases). The CDR3 has 14 amino acids. The germline V gene encodes CDR1 SQVTM and CDR2 ANQGSEA. V was clipped by 0 bases and J by 6 bases, with 15 bases between them. CDR3 protein: CSVEDGIALGEQYF. For the CDR3, the DNA is TGCAGCGTTGAAGATGGGATAGCGCTGGGCGAGCAGTACTTC.

This sequence joins TRBV6-6 and TRBJ2-3; D uncertain. The CDR3 contains 13 residues. The germline V gene has CDR1 MNHNY and CDR2 SVGAGI (reference sequence). V was cut by 4 bases and J by 5 bases, with 10 bases left in between. CDR3 sequence: CASSLDGEDTQYF. The CDR3 DNA is TGTGCCAGCAGTTTAGATGGGGAAGATACGCAGTATTTT.

The chain carries TRBV27 and TRBJ1-2; D not certain. Trimming pared 5 bases from V and 6 bases from J, leaving 10 bases between. The CDR3 covers 12 residues. Germline CDR1 reads MNHEY; CDR2 reads SMNVEV (reference sequence). The CDR3 loop reads CASSTRNDGYTF. The CDR3 DNA follows: TGTGCCAGCAGTACACGGAACGATGGCTACACCTTC.